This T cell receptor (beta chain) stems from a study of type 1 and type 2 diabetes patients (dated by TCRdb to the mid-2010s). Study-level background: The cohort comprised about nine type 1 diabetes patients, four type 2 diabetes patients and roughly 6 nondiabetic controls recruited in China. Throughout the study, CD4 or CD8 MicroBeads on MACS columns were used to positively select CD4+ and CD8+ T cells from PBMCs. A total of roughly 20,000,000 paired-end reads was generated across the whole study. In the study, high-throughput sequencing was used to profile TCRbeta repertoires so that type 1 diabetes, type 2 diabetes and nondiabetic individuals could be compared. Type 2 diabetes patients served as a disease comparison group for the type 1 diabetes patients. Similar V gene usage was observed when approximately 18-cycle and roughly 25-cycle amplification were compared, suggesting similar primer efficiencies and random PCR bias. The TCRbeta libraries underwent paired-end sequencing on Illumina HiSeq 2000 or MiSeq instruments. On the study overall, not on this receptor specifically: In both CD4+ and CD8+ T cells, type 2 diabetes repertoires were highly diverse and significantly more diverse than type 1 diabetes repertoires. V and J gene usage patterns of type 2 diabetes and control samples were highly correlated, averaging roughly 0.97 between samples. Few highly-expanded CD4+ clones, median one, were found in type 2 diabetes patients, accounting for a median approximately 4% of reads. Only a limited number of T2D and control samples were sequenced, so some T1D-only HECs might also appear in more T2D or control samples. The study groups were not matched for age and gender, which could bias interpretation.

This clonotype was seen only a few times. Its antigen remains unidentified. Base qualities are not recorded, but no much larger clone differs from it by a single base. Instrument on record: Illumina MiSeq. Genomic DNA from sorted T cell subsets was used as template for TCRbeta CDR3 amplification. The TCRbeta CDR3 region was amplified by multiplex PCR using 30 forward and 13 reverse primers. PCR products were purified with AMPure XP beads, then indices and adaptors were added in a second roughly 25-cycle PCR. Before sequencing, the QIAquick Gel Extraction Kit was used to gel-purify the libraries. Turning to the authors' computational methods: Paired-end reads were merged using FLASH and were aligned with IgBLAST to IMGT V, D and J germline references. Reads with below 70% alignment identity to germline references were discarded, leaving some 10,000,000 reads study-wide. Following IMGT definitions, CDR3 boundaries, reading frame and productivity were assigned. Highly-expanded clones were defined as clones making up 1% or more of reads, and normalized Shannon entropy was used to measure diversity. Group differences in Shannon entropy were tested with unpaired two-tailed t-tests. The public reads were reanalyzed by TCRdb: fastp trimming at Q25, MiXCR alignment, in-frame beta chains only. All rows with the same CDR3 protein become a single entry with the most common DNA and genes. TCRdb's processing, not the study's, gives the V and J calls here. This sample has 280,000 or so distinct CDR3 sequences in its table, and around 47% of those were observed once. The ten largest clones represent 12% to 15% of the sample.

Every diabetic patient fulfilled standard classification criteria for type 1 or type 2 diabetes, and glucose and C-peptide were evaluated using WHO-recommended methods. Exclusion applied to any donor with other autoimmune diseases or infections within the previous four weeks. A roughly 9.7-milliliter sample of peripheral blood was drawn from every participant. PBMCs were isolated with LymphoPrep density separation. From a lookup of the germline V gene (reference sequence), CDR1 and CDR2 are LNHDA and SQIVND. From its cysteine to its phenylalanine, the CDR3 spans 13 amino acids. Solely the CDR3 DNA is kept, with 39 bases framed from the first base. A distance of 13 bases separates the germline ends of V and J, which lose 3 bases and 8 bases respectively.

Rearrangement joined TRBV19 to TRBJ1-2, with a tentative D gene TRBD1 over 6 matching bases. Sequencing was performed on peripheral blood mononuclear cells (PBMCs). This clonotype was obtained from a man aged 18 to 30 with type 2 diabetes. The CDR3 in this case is CASSMAGAGGYTF. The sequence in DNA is TGTGCCAGTAGTATGGCGGGGGCGGGAGGCTACACCTTC.